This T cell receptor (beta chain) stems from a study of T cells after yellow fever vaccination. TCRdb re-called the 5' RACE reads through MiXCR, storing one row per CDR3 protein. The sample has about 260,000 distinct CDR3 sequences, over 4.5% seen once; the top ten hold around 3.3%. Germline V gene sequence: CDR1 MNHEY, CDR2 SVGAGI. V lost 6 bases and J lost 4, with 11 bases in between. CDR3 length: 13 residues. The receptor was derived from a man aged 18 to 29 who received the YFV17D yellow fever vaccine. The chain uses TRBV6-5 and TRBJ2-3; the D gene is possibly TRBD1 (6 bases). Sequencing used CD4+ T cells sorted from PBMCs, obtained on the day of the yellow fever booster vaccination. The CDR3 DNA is TGTGCCAGCAGCCAGGACAGCTCAGATACGCAGTATTTT. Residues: CASSQDSSDTQYF.